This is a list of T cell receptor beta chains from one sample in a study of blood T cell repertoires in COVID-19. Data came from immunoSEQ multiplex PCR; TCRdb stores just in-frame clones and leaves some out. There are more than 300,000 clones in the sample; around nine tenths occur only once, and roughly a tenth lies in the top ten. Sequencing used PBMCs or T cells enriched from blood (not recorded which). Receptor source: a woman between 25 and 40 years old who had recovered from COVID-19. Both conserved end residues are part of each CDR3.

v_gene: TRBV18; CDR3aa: CASSPPTSGRGGEQFF
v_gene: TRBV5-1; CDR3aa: CASSSDGGTGNTIYF
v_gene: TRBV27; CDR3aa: CASSHNRVANNEQFF
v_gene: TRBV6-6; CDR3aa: CASIGGGANTGELFF
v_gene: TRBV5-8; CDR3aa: CASSLVTGGGQPQHF
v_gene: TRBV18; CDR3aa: CASSPEGTGDGYTF
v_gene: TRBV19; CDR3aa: CASRPGPGTGKDNQPQHF
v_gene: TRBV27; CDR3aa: CASSPAGTAIYEQYF
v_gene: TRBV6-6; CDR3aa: CASRPTSGTGELFF
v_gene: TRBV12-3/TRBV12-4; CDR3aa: CASSLVLADEQFF
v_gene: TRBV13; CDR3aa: CASSVQGITYEQYF
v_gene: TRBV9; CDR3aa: CASSVGQGFGQPQHF
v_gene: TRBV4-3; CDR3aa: CASSQDYGEYSSGNTIYF
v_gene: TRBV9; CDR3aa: CASSVDAGPYEQYF
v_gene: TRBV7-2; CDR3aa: CASSLVVTGYTEAFF
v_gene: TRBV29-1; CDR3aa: CSVPQQGQFDEQFF
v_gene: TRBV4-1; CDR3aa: CASSQVAANEQFF
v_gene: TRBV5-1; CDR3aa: CASSLASGGGPKNTEAFF
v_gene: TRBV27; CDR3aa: CASSFRQNNYGYTF